This T cell receptor beta chain was retrieved from a study of blood T cells in healthy people across ages. A minimum of 5 micrograms of total RNA was extracted per sample. Germline V CDR1 and CDR2: MNHNS, SASEGT. This CDR3 has 10 amino acids. Trimming took 4 bases from V and 8 from J, leaving 5 bases between them. This clonotype was picked up a small number of times. As yet, its antigen is unknown. Study results and limitations: Since the PBMCs were unsorted, naive and antigen-experienced cells could not be conclusively compared.

PCR was performed a second time for 7 to 11 cycles using a sample-barcoded 5' primer and a J-beta primer mix. The authors tagged each cDNA molecule using a template-switch adaptor with 12 random nucleotides. TCRdb used MiXCR to reprocess the 5' RACE reads, holding one entry per CDR3 protein. This sample has about 1.6 million distinct CDR3 sequences, with roughly 32% found just once. The chain carries TRBV6-1 and TRBJ1-2; D is uncertain. This receptor was identified in a woman in her twenties or thirties in good health. The sequencing sample was made of blood. The CDR3 DNA reads as TGTGCCAGCAGTGCCCAGGGCTACACCTTC. It translates to CASSAQGYTF.